The rows below give T cell receptor beta chains drawn from one sample of a study of T cells in Graves' hyperthyroidism and ophthalmopathy. TCRdb re-analysed the multiplex PCR reads in MiXCR, keeping a single row per CDR3 protein. The table has approximately 690,000 distinct CDR3 sequences, about 20% seen once; the top ten hold 34%. Sample: blood. The source of these receptors is a man aged 30-40 years with Graves' ophthalmopathy. The CDR3 runs from the conserved cysteine through the conserved F or W. The D gene is left open where the match is weak. Expanded clones get a size class; other rows say once, few or many, or leave the size out.

J gene,D gene,clone size,V gene,CDR3 length,CDR3 DNA,CDR3 protein
TRBJ2-1,TRBD2,few,TRBV15,15,TGTGCCACCAGCTCAACCCGGGCGGGAGTTGGTGAGCAGTTCTTC,CATSSTRAGVGEQFF
TRBJ2-1,.,many,TRBV28,14,TGTGCCAGCAGTTTGGACGACGCCTACAATGAGCAGTTCTTC,CASSLDDAYNEQFF
TRBJ2-5,.,.,TRBV7-2,15,TGTGCCAGCAGCTTAGGAGGTGGTAGCGGCTGGACCCAGTACTTC,CASSLGGGSGWTQYF
TRBJ2-3,.,few,TRBV27,15,TGTGCCAGCAGCTCGCAACCCGGTGACGTAGATACGCAGTATTTT,CASSSQPGDVDTQYF
TRBJ2-7,.,few,TRBV6-2/TRBV6-3,15,TGTGCCAGCAGTTACTCGAGTATGTCGTCCTACGAGCAGTACTTC,CASSYSSMSSYEQYF
TRBJ2-7,TRBD1,few,TRBV14,15,TGTGCCAGCAGCCCCGAACAGGGGGCCTACTACGAGCAGTACTTC,CASSPEQGAYYEQYF
TRBJ2-2,.,few,TRBV7-3,15,TGTGCCAGCAGTCCCCAGGGCCCGAACACCGGGGAGCTGTTTTTT,CASSPQGPNTGELFF
TRBJ2-1,TRBD1,.,TRBV12-3/TRBV12-4,15,TGTGCCAGCAGTCCAGGACAGGGTCCGAAGAATGAGCAGTTCTTC,CASSPGQGPKNEQFF
TRBJ1-1,.,few,TRBV6-1,13,TGTGCCAGCAGCCAAGTCATGAGGATGGAAGCTTTCTTT,CASSQVMRMEAFF
TRBJ1-5,TRBD1,many,TRBV9,14,TGTGCCAGCAGCGTCGGGACAGGGGATCAGCCCCAGCATTTT,CASSVGTGDQPQHF
TRBJ1-2,.,.,TRBV28,15,TGTGCCAGCAGTTCCTCCCCCGCGGGGGCGCGGGGCTACACCTTC,CASSSSPAGARGYTF
TRBJ2-3,.,.,TRBV2,15,TGTGCCAGCAGTGAAACGAAGGGGGGCACAGATACGCAGTATTTT,CASSETKGGTDTQYF
TRBJ2-5,.,few,TRBV18,15,TGTGCCAGCTCACCCAGAGTACAGGGAGAGGAGACCCAGTACTTC,CASSPRVQGEETQYF
TRBJ2-2,.,few,TRBV4-2,15,TGTGCCAGCAGCCAAGATTTGGGGTCCACCGGGGAGCTGTTTTTT,CASSQDLGSTGELFF
TRBJ2-7,TRBD2,.,TRBV2,15,TGTGCCAGCAGTGGGACTAGCGTCCCTAGGGGCGAGCAGTACTTC,CASSGTSVPRGEQYF
TRBJ2-7,TRBD1,many,TRBV27,15,TGTGCCAGCAGTTCCGGACAGGCTCTCAACGACGAGCAGTACTTC,CASSSGQALNDEQYF
TRBJ2-1,TRBD2,few,TRBV24-1,14,TGTGCCACCAGTGATCCCGGGACTAGCAATGAGCAGTTCTTC,CATSDPGTSNEQFF
TRBJ1-3,TRBD1,few,TRBV5-1,15,TGCGCCAGCAGCGTAGGACAGGGCCTAGGAGGCACCATATATTTT,CASSVGQGLGGTIYF
TRBJ2-5,TRBD2,.,TRBV13,16,TGTGCCAGCAGCTTTGGCCTGGTGTGGGAGGGGGAGACCCAGTACTTC,CASSFGLVWEGETQYF
TRBJ2-7,TRBD1,.,TRBV20-1,14,TGCAGTGCTCCGGGACAGGGAAGCTCCTACGAGCAGTACTTC,CSAPGQGSSYEQYF
TRBJ2-3,TRBD2,.,TRBV11-2,16,TGTGCCAGCAGCCTAATGGGACTAGCGGGAGAGGATACGCAGTATTTT,CASSLMGLAGEDTQYF
TRBJ1-2,.,.,TRBV20-1,15,TGCAGTGCTGTCACCGGGACGGAGTTTAACTATGGCTACACCTTC,CSAVTGTEFNYGYTF
TRBJ1-6,TRBD1,.,TRBV6-1,15,TGTGCCAGCAGGACCCCCGGGACAGAAAATTCACCCCTCCACTTT,CASRTPGTENSPLHF